This T cell receptor (beta chain) was sequenced in a study of PD-L1 blockade in urothelial cancer (dated by TCRdb to about 2017). Background for the entire study: Every patient began therapy around 2014 and was given atezolizumab 1,200 mg intravenously every 3 weeks. About 85% of the roughly 29 patients were identified as males with urothelial cancer of bladder origin, and a prior smoking history was reported by 18 of 29 patients. Patients had an ECOG performance status of 0 or 1 and had received between 0 and 3 prior chemotherapy regimens. Blood samples were analyzed at 3 weeks after treatment start (second dose) and at 6 weeks after treatment start. Blood samples gave median yields of approximately 130,000 T cells and 80,000 to 90,000 unique TCRs, along with a median clonality of 0.080. The study, an exploratory multi-omic analysis, examined somatic, immune and clinical correlates of response to PD-L1 blockade with atezolizumab in urothelial cancer. Pretreatment tumor samples, along with matched peripheral blood collected serially before and after atezolizumab treatment, underwent TCR sequencing. Progression-free survival longer than 6 months counted as durable clinical benefit, and TCR features were additionally tested against both progression-free and overall survival. In the same patients who had TCR sequencing, pretreatment tumors also underwent whole exome sequencing and RNA sequencing. Roughly ten patients achieved durable clinical benefit and approximately 20 did not. Approximately 30 patients had pretreatment blood TCR-seq, some 24 had at least one posttreatment blood collection, and some 24 had tumor TCR-seq.

The sample's time point label is to be understood as: pretreatment peripheral blood. The cohort comprised more than 25 patients with locally advanced or metastatic urothelial carcinoma treated at Memorial Sloan Kettering on a trial protocol. Peripheral blood mononuclear cells were collected from each patient pretreatment and during treatment, giving between 1 and 8 total time points per patient. The Qiagen DNeasy Blood extraction kit was used to purify genomic DNA from total PBMCs and tumor samples. Collected pretreatment and during treatment, PBMCs were isolated and stored as previously described. Results and caveats for the whole study, not just this receptor: Among patients with durable benefit, tumor-associated TCR clones showed greater expansion in peripheral blood 3 weeks after treatment started (n ≈ 20, p = 0.022). Because the sample size was small (n of about 29) and many exploratory analyses were performed, the results are intended to be hypothesis-generating. Improved progression-free and overall survival was found to be associated with pretreatment peripheral blood TCR clonality below the median.

A note on this clone: Its antigen is not yet known. No base-level quality is on record; no much larger clone is a single base apart.

Synthetic TCR analog templates were spiked into each PCR to estimate absolute template abundance from read counts. Using the immunoSEQ assay, TCRbeta CDR3 regions were amplified from genomic DNA with bias-controlled V and J gene primers. Sequencing of rearranged TCRbeta segments was done at approximately 20X coverage. As for the authors' bioinformatics: Sequencing errors were corrected by clustering and CDR3s were annotated against IMGT to assign V, D and J genes. Only productive TCRbeta rearrangements were used in downstream analyses, excluding out-of-frame or stop-codon sequences. Clonality was computed as one minus Shannon entropy normalized by the log of the number of unique productive sequences. Fisher's exact test with Benjamini-Hochberg correction, at a threshold of adjusted p below 0.01, was used to find clones that differed between time points or between blood and tumor. Sourced from immuneACCESS, this table was stored by TCRdb with only in-frame sequences that have V and J called. A share of the clones is absent; for the studies checked, an unresolved V gene accounts for under half, and the remainder has no known explanation. Clone size and the V and J calls come from that table; the DNA yielded D and trimming. The sample profile shows tens of thousands of clones; around 81% of them were found once. The ten largest make up roughly 15% of the sample.

After removal of 4 bases from V and 7 bases from J, the junction retains 6 bases not matched to a gene. Including cysteine and phenylalanine, the CDR3 has 15 amino acids. Only the CDR3 DNA is retained, 45 bases long and in frame from the first base. The germline V gene provides CDR1 MDHEN and CDR2 SYDVKM. The sequencing here drew on PBMCs, taken around atezolizumab (anti-PD-L1) treatment. The sequence derives from a man in his 60s with urothelial cancer. The chain uses TRBV28 and TRBJ1-6, with TRBD1 identical over 8 junction bases. The nucleotide sequence is TGTGCCAGCAGTTCAGGACAGGGAGTCAATTCACCCCTCCACTTT. Its product reads: CASSSGQGVNSPLHF. Supplemented by the reference TRBV28 and TRBJ1-6 proteins around the CDR3, the complete variable domain is DVKVTQSSRYLVKRTGEKVFLECVQDMDHENMFWYRQDPGLGLRLIYFSYDVKMKEKGDIPEGYSVSREKKERFSLILESASTNQTSMYLCASSSGQGVNSPLHFGNGTRLTVT.